Shown below are 14 T cell receptor beta chains from a single sample sequenced in a study of blood T cell repertoires in COVID-19 (dated by TCRdb to about 2020). Receptors were amplified or captured by the immunoSEQ multiplex PCR assay. In TCRdb, the immuneACCESS table is reduced to in-frame sequences with V and J assigned. These tables do not hold every clone; where another copy was compared, an unresolved V gene accounts for under half, and the others remain unexplained. The sample data list 200,000 to 250,000 clones, and around 84% of these were observed just once. The top ten hold approximately 3% of the sample. Sequencing was done on a sample of peripheral blood. The receptors were sampled from a man between 60 and 70 years old with acute or convalescent COVID-19.

The rearrangement joins TRBV27 to TRBJ1-6; 8 bases match TRBD1. Losses at the gene ends were 3 bases for V and 6 bases for J; bases not matched to a gene: 13. The CDR3 extends over 18 amino acids. Germline assignment: CDR1 MNHEY and CDR2 SMNVEV (reference sequence). CDR3 sequence: CASSFASVGDRGNSPLHF. The CDR3 DNA is TGTGCCAGCAGTTTTGCCAGTGTAGGAGACAGGGGTAATTCACCCCTCCACTTT.

The chain has TRBV6-4 and TRBJ1-1, with 7 bases lining up with TRBD1. The CDR3 covers 15 residues. The V gene's germline CDR1 is MRHNA and CDR2 SNTAGT. The junction had 7 bases not matched to a gene; V was cut back by 6 bases and J by 0 bases. As DNA, the CDR3 is TGTGCCAGCAGAGATGGGGACAGATTGAACACTGAAGCTTTCTTT. Protein sequence: CASRDGDRLNTEAFF.

This clone was recorded once. V usage is TRBV27 and J usage is TRBJ2-3, with 9 bases matching TRBD1. This CDR3 is built from 16 residues. V lost 3 bases, J lost 4 bases, and 8 bases stayed unmatched. CDR1 and CDR2 from the germline V gene are MNHEY and SMNVEV (reference sequence). The CDR3 bases are TGTGCCAGCAGTTTCCGGGGACAGGGATGGGCAGATACGCAGTATTTT. The encoded protein is CASSFRGQGWADTQYF.

This chain uses TRBV7-2 with TRBJ2-6, with 9 bases matching TRBD2. Unmatched junction bases numbered 6, after V lost 0 bases and J lost 3 bases. The CDR3 spans 18 residues. Germline CDR1 is SGHTA and CDR2 is FQGNSA. The CDR3 protein is CASSLAAGGGGGANVLTF. CDR3 nucleotides: TGTGCCAGCAGCTTAGCGGCGGGAGGGGGCGGTGGGGCCAACGTCCTGACTTTC.

This sequence joins TRBV7-9 and TRBJ2-7; 7 bases are shared with TRBD1. The length of the CDR3 is 14 residues. Germline V gene data show CDR1 as SEHNR and CDR2 as FQNEAQ (reference sequence). V gave up 3 bases and J gave up 0 bases; unmatched junction bases: 2. DNA for the CDR3: TGTGCCAGCAGCTTTGGGACAGTCTCCTACGAGCAGTACTTC. Encoded protein: CASSFGTVSYEQYF.

The rearrangement uses TRBV20-1 and TRBJ2-1; D uncertain. With 3 bases removed from V and 4 bases from J, the gap between germline ends came to 7 bases. Germline V gene lookup returns CDR1 DFQATT and CDR2 SNEGSKA (reference sequence). The length of the CDR3 is 12 residues. This CDR3 reads CSASDPYNEQFF. DNA for the CDR3: TGCAGTGCTAGTGATCCGTACAATGAGCAGTTCTTC.

The chain links TRBV5-1 to TRBJ2-2, with 7 bases identical to TRBD1. The CDR3 sequence is 16 residues long. CDR1 SGHRS and CDR2 YFSETQ come from the germline V gene. After removal of 4 bases from V and 0 bases from J, the junction contained 6 bases not matched to a gene. CDR3 sequence reads: CASSPMTGTNTGELFF. The CDR3 nucleotides are TGCGCCAGCAGCCCGATGACAGGGACGAACACCGGGGAGCTGTTTTTT.

V and J are TRBV6-5 and TRBJ2-1; TRBD2 matches at 13 bases. CDR1 is MNHEY and CDR2 is SVGAGI in the germline V gene. The V and J ends lost 4 bases and 12 bases, in that order; junction bases with no gene match: 12. The CDR3 length is 16 residues. The CDR3 DNA is TGTGCCAGCAGTTCGGGCGGGACTAGCGGGGTCAACGGGCAGTTCTTC. Translation: CASSSGGTSGVNGQFF.

The genes are TRBV10-3 and TRBJ1-1; 11 bases agree with TRBD1. The CDR3 runs to 16 residues. The V segment lost 3 bases and the J segment 0 bases; nucleotides outside the gene matches: 3. Germline V gene lookup returns CDR1 ENHRY and CDR2 SYGVKD. The DNA of the CDR3 is TGTGCCATCAGTGAACGGGACAGGGGGGTGAACACTGAAGCTTTCTTT. The encoded protein is CAISERDRGVNTEAFF.

V usage is TRBV27 and J usage is TRBJ2-5; 8 positions agree with TRBD2. CDR3 length: 15 amino acids. V was clipped by 7 bases and J by 2 bases; unmatched bases: 9. CDR1 and CDR2 from the germline V gene are MNHEY and SMNVEV (reference sequence). CDR3 bases: TGTGCCAGCAATGATACTAGCGGCCTTCAAGAGACCCAGTACTTC. As protein: CASNDTSGLQETQYF.

This rearrangement joins TRBV27 to TRBJ1-5; TRBD1 agrees at 9 bases. The CDR3 runs to 16 residues. V trimming: 4 bases; J trimming: 2 bases; junction bases outside the gene matches: 6. The germline V gene encodes CDR1 MNHEY and CDR2 SMNVEV (reference sequence). The CDR3: CASSSQGARGNQPQHF. CDR3 sequence (DNA): TGTGCCAGCAGTTCACAGGGGGCGCGGGGCAATCAGCCCCAGCATTTT.

The V and J genes are TRBV9 and TRBJ2-3; 11 bases line up with TRBD2. This CDR3 has 20 residues. V was pared by 4 bases and J by 6 bases, with 22 bases of the junction left unmatched. The V gene's germline CDR1 is SGDLS and CDR2 YYNGEE. CDR3 residues: CASSIGSGGANSASRDTQYF. CDR3 nucleotides: TGTGCCAGCAGCATTGGTAGCGGGGGGGCCAATTCGGCATCTAGGGATACGCAGTATTTT.

The chain is built from TRBV7-2 and TRBJ1-2; D is ambiguous. This CDR3 is built from 12 residues. Germline lookup yields CDR1 SGHTA and CDR2 FQGNSA. V lost 4 bases to trimming and J lost 1 base, with 4 bases between them. CDR3 nucleotide sequence: TGTGCCAGCAGCTCCTTTAACTATGGCTACACCTTC. Residues: CASSSFNYGYTF.

This clone was observed a single time. The chain uses TRBV7-8 and TRBJ2-1; 8 positions match TRBD1. After removal of 1 base from V and 8 bases from J, the junction contained 4 bases not matched to a gene. CDR1 is SGHVS and CDR2 is FQNEAQ in the germline V gene. The CDR3 consists of 14 residues. The CDR3 coding sequence is TGTGCCAGCAGCTTAGTCTCAGGGGGCGATGAGCAGTTCTTC. Translated, it gives CASSLVSGGDEQFF. Supplemented by reference TRBV7-8 and TRBJ2-1, the full variable domain reads GAGVSQSPRYKVAKRGQDVALRCDPISGHVSLFWYQQALGQGPEFLTYFQNEAQLDKSGLPSDRFFAERPEGSVSTLKIQRTQQEDSAVYLCASSLVSGGDEQFFGPGTRLTVL.